The sequence of this T cell receptor (beta chain) was determined in a study of cytomegalovirus exposure and HLA in healthy donors. Study overall: Unique TCRs numbering about 85 million, obtained from HLA-typed donors, made up an early data release. General study findings and limits: An analysis was carried out at a later point. It showed that HLA-associated TCR beta chains were more clonally expanded than equally common non-associated chains. Cytomegalovirus status was reportedly diagnosed by the classifier with high sensitivity and specificity.

There are 17 residues in the CDR3. Trimming removed 3 bases from V and 7 bases from J, with 22 bases in between. CDR1 and CDR2 (germline): SGDLS, YYNGEE. Concerning this clone itself: The antigen is unknown.

The primer mix had 60 Vbeta and 13 Jbeta primers. Sequencing used immunoSEQ multiplex PCR; TCRdb keeps in-frame clones, though not all of them. The sample gives approximately 91,000 clones, about 68% of which show up once; about 2.5% is in the top ten. This TCR came from a human donor in good health. V is TRBV9 and J is TRBJ2-2, with D tentatively TRBD2 (6 bases). What was sequenced was PBMCs. This chain's CDR3 is CASSGENRDFKSGELFF. The DNA for the CDR3 is TGTGCCAGCAGCGGAGAGAACCGGGACTTCAAAAGCGGGGAGCTGTTTTTT.